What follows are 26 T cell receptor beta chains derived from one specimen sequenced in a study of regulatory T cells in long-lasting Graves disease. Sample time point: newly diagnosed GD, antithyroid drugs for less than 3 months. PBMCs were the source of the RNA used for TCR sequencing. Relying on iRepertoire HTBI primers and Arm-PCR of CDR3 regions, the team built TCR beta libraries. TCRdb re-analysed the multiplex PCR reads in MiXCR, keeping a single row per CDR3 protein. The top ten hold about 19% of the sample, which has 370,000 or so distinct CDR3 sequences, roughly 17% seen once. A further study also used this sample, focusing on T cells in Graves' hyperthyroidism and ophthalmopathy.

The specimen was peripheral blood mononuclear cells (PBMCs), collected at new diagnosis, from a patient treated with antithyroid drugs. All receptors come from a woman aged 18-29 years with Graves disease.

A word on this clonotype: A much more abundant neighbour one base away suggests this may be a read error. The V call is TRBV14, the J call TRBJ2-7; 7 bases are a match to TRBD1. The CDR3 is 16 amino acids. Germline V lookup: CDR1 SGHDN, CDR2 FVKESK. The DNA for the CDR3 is TGTGCCAGCAGCCAAGTAGAGGGGGCTGTGCTCTACGAGCGGTACTTC. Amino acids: CASSQVEGAVLYERYF. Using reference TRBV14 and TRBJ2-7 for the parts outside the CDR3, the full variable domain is EAGVTQFPSHSVIEKGQTVTLRCDPISGHDNLYWYRRVMGKEIKFLLHFVKESKQDESGMPNNRFLAERTGGTYSTLKVQPAELEDSGVYFCASSQVEGAVLYERYFGPGTRLTVT.

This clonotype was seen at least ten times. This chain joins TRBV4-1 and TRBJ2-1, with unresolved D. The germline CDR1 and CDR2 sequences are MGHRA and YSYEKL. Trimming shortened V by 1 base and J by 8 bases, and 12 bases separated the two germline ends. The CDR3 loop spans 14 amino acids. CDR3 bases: TGCGCCAGCAGCCAAGGATTTTCTAGAGATGAGCAGTTCTTC. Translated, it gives CASSQGFSRDEQFF.

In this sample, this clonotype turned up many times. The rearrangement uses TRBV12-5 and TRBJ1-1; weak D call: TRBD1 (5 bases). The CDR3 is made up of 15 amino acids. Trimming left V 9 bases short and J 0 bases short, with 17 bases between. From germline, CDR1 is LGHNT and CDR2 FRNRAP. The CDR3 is CASLGGDLMNTEAFF. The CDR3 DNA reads TGTGCTAGCCTCGGGGGGGACCTCATGAACACTGAAGCTTTCTTT. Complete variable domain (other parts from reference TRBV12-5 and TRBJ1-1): DARVTQTPRHKVTEMGQEVTMRCQPILGHNTVFWYRQTMMQGLELLAYFRNRAPLDDSGMPKDRFSAEMPDATLATLKIQPSEPRDSAVYFCASLGGDLMNTEAFFGQGTRLTVV.

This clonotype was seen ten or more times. The CDR3 region is CATAPGQGIYEQYF. Written as DNA, the CDR3 is TGTGCCACCGCTCCGGGACAGGGGATATACGAGCAGTACTTC. The chain carries TRBV10-3 and TRBJ2-7, with 10 bases that match TRBD1. V lost 10 bases and J lost 4; bases outside the gene matches: 10. The CDR3 has 14 residues. Looked up from germline, CDR1 is ENHRY and CDR2 is SYGVKD.

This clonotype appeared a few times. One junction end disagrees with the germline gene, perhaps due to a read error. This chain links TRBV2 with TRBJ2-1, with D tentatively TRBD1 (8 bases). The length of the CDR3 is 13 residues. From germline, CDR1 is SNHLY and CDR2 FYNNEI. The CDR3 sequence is CDSSEQGGNEQFF. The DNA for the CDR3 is TGTGACAGCAGTGAACAGGGGGGGAATGAGCAGTTCTTC.

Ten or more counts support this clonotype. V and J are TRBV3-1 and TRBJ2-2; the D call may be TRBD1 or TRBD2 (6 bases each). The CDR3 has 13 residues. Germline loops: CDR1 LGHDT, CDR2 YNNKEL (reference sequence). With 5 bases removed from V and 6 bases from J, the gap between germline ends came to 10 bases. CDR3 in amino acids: CASSLRGAGELFF. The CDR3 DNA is TGTGCCAGCAGCTTAAGGGGGGCCGGGGAGCTGTTTTTT.

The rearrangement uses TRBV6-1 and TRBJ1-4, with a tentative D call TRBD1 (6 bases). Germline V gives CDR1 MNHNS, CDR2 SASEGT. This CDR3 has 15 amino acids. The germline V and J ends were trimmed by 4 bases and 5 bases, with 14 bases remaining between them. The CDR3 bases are TGTGCCAGCAGTGCCAACAGGGCTACGAATGAAAAACTGTTTTTT. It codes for CASSANRATNEKLFF.

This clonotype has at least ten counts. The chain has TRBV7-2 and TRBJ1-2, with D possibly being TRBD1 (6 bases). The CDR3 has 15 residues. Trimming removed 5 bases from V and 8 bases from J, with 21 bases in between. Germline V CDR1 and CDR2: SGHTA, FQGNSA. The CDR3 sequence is CASSLGRSGAGGYTF. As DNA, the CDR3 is TGTGCCAGCAGCCTAGGGAGATCGGGGGCTGGAGGCTACACCTTC.

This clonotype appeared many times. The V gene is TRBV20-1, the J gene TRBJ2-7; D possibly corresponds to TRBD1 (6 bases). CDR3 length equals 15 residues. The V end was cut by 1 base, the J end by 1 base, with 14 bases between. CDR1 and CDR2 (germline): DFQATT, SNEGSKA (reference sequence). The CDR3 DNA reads TGCAGTGCTAGAGGTCAGGGGTCAGGGTCCTACGAGCAGTACTTC. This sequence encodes CSARGQGSGSYEQYF.

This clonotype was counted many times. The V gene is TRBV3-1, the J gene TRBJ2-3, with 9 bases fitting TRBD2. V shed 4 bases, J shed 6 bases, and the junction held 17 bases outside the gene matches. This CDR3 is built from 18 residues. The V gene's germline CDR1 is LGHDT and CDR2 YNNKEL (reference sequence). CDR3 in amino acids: CASSPGGRAGGPRDTQYF. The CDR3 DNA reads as TGTGCCAGCAGCCCCGGAGGTCGAGCGGGGGGCCCGCGGGATACGCAGTATTTT.

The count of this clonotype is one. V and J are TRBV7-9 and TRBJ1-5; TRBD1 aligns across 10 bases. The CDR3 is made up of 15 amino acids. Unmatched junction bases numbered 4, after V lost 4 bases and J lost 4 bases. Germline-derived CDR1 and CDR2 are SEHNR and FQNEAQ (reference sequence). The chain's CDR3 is CASSSGTGANQPQHF. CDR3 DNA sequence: TGTGCCAGCAGCTCCGGGACAGGGGCAAATCAGCCCCAGCATTTT.

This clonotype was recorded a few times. CDR3 sequence reads: CASSGRRLAGNEQFF. CDR3 DNA: TGTGCCAGCTCCGGGAGGCGGCTAGCGGGCAATGAGCAGTTCTTC. The chain carries TRBV11-2 and TRBJ2-1; 8 nucleotides line up with TRBD2. The CDR3 extends over 15 amino acids. Looked up from germline, CDR1 is SGHAT and CDR2 is FQNNGV. J lost 6 bases, V lost 8 bases, and 12 bases had no gene match.

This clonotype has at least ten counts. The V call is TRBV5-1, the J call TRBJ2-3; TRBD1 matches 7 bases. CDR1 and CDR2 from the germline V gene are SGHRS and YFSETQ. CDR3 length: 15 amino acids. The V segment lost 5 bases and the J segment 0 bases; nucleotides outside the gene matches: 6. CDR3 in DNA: TGCGCCAGCAGAATACCGGGACAGAGCACAGATACGCAGTATTTT. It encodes CASRIPGQSTDTQYF.

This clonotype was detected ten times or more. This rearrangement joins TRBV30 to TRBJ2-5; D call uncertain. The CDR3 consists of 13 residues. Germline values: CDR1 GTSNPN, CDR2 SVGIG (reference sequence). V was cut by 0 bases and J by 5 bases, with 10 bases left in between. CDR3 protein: CAWSVSEWETQYF. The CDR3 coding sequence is TGTGCCTGGAGTGTAAGCGAGTGGGAGACCCAGTACTTC. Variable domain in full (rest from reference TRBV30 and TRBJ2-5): SQTIHQWPATLVQPVGSPLSLECTVEGTSNPNLYWYRQAAGRGLQLLFYSVGIGQISSEVPQNLSASRPQDRQFILSSKKLLLSDSGFYLCAWSVSEWETQYFGPGTRLLVL.

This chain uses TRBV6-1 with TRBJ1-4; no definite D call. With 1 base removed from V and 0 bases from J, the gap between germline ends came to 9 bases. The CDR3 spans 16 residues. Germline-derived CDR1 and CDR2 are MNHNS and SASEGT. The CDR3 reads CASSEGLGSTNEKLFF. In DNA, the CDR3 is TGTGCCAGCAGTGAAGGATTAGGGTCAACTAATGAAAAACTGTTTTTT.

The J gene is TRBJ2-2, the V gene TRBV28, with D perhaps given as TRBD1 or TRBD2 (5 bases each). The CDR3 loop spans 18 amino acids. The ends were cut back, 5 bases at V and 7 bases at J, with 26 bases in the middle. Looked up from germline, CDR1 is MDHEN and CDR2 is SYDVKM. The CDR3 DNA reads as TGTGCCAGCAGTGCACCCGGGGCTGCGGACGCGAGGGGCGGGGAGCTGTTTTTT. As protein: CASSAPGAADARGGELFF. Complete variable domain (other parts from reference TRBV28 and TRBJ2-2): DVKVTQSSRYLVKRTGEKVFLECVQDMDHENMFWYRQDPGLGLRLIYFSYDVKMKEKGDIPEGYSVSREKKERFSLILESASTNQTSMYLCASSAPGAADARGGELFFGEGSRLTVL.

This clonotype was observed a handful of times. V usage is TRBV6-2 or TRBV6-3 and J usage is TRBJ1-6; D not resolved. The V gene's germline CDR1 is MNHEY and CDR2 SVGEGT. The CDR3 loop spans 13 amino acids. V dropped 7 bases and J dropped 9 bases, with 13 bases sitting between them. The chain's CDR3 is CASMFNTGSPLHF. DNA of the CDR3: TGTGCCAGCATGTTTAACACGGGTTCACCCCTCCACTTT.

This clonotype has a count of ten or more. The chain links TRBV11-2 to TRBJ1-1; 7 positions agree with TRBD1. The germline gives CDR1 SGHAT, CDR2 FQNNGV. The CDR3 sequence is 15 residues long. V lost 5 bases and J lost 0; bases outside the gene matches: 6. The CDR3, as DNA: TGTGCCAGCAGCCCATGGACAGGTATGAACACTGAAGCTTTCTTT. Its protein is CASSPWTGMNTEAFF.

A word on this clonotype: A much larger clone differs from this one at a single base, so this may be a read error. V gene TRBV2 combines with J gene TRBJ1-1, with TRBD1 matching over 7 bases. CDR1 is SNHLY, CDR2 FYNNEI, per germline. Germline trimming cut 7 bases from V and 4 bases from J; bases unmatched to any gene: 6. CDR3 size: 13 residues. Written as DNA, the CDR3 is TGTGCCAGCACCCAGGGGGTGGGCACTGAAGCTTTCTTT. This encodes CASTQGVGTEAFF.

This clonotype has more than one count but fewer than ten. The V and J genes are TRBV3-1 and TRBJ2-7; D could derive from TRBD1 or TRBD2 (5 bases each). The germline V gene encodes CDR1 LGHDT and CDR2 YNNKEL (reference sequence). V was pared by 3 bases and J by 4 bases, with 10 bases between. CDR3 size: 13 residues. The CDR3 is CASSHRDGYEQYF. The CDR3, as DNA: TGTGCCAGCAGCCACCGGGACGGTTACGAGCAGTACTTC.

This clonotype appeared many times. The CDR3 bases are TGTGCCAGCAGCTTGATAGCTGGGGAGCTGTTTTTT. Translation gives CASSLIAGELFF. V usage is TRBV5-5 and J usage is TRBJ2-2; D gene uncertain. Trimming shortened V by 1 base and J by 8 bases, and 6 bases separated the two germline ends. The CDR3 extends over 12 amino acids. Germline CDR1 is SGHKS and CDR2 is YYEKEE (reference sequence).

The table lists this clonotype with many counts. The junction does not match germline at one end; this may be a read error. CDR3 sequence: CASSERLGMSNQSQHF. In DNA, the CDR3 is TGTGCCAGCAGTGAAAGGCTGGGGATGAGCAATCAGTCCCAGCATTTT. V usage is TRBV6-1 and J usage is TRBJ1-5; D is undetermined. CDR1 and CDR2 (germline): MNHNS, SASEGT. The CDR3 is 16 amino acids.

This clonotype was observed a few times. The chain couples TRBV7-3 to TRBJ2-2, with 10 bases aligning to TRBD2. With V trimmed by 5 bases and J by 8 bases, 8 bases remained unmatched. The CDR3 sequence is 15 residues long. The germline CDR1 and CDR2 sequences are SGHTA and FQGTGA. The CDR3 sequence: CASSAQRGGSGELFF. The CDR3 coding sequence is TGTGCCAGCAGCGCCCAGCGGGGGGGCTCTGGGGAGCTGTTTTTT.

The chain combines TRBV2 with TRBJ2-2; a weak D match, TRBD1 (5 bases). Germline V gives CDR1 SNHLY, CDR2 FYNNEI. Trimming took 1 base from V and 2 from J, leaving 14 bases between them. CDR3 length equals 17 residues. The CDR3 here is CASSEGATAPNTGELFF. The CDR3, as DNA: TGTGCCAGCAGTGAAGGTGCGACAGCCCCAAACACCGGGGAGCTGTTTTTT.

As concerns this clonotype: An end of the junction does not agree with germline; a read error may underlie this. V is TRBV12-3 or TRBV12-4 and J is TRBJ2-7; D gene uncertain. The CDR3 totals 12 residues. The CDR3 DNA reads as TGTTCCAGCAGTGAACAAACTTACGAGCAGTACTTC. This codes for CSSSEQTYEQYF.

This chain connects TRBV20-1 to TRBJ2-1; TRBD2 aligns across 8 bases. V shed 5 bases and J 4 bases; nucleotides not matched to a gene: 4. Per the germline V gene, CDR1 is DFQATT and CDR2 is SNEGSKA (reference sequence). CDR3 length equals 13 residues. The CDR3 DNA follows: TGCAGTGCTCATAGCGGGGATTACAATGAGCAGTTCTTC. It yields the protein CSAHSGDYNEQFF.